This T cell receptor beta chain originates from a study of cytomegalovirus exposure and HLA in healthy donors. Findings of the study overall: Within the 100 to 150 validation repertoires, first-cohort TCR clusters tended to co-occur, according to a later analysis.

Regarding this clone: Its antigen is currently unknown.

Method: immunoSEQ multiplex PCR; TCRdb's copy keeps in-frame clones and lacks some. The data show hundreds of thousands of clones, with around 87% seen just once and 1.5% to 2.5% held by the top ten. The V segment lost 1 base and the J segment 3 bases; nucleotides outside the gene matches: 0. Per germline, CDR1 MNHNS and CDR2 SASEGT. This CDR3 is 15 amino acids long. This chain joins TRBV6-1 and TRBJ2-2; 9 bases fit TRBD2. The sequenced sample was PBMCs. This sequence originates from a woman aged 18-35 years in good health and CMV-seropositive. The DNA of the CDR3 is TGTGCCAGCAGTGAAGGGACTAGCGACACCGGGGAGCTGTTTTTT. It specifies CASSEGTSDTGELFF.